This T cell receptor beta chain originates from a study of T-cell memory formation after mild COVID-19. The study, taken as a whole, reports: Researchers report contracting CD4+ clones mostly in CM and EM, with CD8+ clones in EMRA.

The 5'RACE method, run with constant-segment primers, produced TCR alpha and TCR beta cDNA libraries (carrying sample barcodes and UMIs). MiXCR was run by TCRdb on the 5' RACE reads, yielding one entry per CDR3 protein. Among 350,000 to 500,000 distinct CDR3 sequences listed, roughly 18% were seen once. Only a few counts were recorded for this clonotype. Its antigen is not identified. This sequence originates from a man aged 18 to 30 who had mild COVID-19 (a few samples of this study predate the infection). Cell type and time point are not known. The source material was PBMCs or a T cell subset sorted from them (not recorded which).

The CDR3 reads CASSTRPTRETDTQYF. As DNA, the CDR3 is TGTGCCAGCAGCACGCGTCCGACCCGCGAGACAGATACGCAGTATTTT. This chain uses TRBV9 with TRBJ2-3; D gene ambiguous. The ends were cut back, 4 bases at V and 3 bases at J, with 18 bases in the middle. The CDR3 consists of 16 residues. The germline V gene encodes CDR1 SGDLS and CDR2 YYNGEE. Variable domain in full (rest from reference TRBV9 and TRBJ2-3): DSGVTQTPKHLITATGQRVTLRCSPRSGDLSVYWYQQSLDQGLQFLIQYYNGEERAKGNILERFSAQQFPDLHSELNLSSLELGDSALYFCASSTRPTRETDTQYFGPGTRLTVL.